Below, 31 T cell receptor beta chains from the same sample are listed, as sequenced in a study of blood T cell repertoires in COVID-19. Some clones are missing from TCRdb's copy, which holds only in-frame ones; the method was immunoSEQ multiplex PCR. The repertoire holds a few hundred thousand clones, with around 86% as singletons. Sequencing used peripheral blood. These receptor sequences come from a middle-aged man with active or convalescent COVID-19.

This clone was seen only a few times. The gene calls are TRBV5-1 and TRBJ1-2, with a possible D match to TRBD1 (6 bases). The germline V gene has CDR1 SGHRS and CDR2 YFSETQ. Trimming removed 3 bases at V and 4 bases at J, with 19 bases between. The CDR3 sequence is 16 residues long. The CDR3 bases are TGCGCCAGCAGCTCCCGAGGGGGGGACGGTAGCTATGGCTACACCTTC. It encodes CASSSRGGDGSYGYTF.

CDR3 region: CASRGLGQGNEQFF. The CDR3 DNA sequence: TGTGCCAGCAGGGGGTTGGGACAGGGGAATGAGCAGTTCTTC. The chain has TRBV2 and TRBJ2-1, with 10 bases identical to TRBD1. The CDR3 has 14 amino acids. Germline V gene lookup returns CDR1 SNHLY and CDR2 FYNNEI. Trimming took 6 bases from V and 7 from J; bases not matched to a gene: 6.

The rearrangement uses TRBV30 and TRBJ2-3, with 9 nucleotides matching TRBD2. Germline V gene lookup returns CDR1 GTSNPN and CDR2 SVGIG (reference sequence). V shed 1 base and J 6 bases; nucleotides not matched to a gene: 11. This CDR3 spans 16 amino acids. CDR3 loop: CAWSGPGGRVTDTQYF. The CDR3 DNA reads as TGTGCCTGGAGTGGGCCGGGCGGGAGGGTTACGGATACGCAGTATTTT.

The chain is built from TRBV5-1 and TRBJ1-1; D is perhaps TRBD1 (5 bases). Trimming took off 6 bases at V and 1 base at J, with 10 bases between the two ends. The V gene's germline CDR1 is SGHRS and CDR2 YFSETQ. This CDR3 region has 13 residues. CDR3 bases: TGCGCCAGCATGGGCAGGGAGAACACTGAAGCTTTCTTT. It specifies CASMGRENTEAFF.

V and J are TRBV30 and TRBJ1-3, with D unresolved. The CDR3 is 15 residues long. V lost 1 base, J lost 0 bases, and 10 bases lay in between. CDR1 is GTSNPN and CDR2 is SVGIG in the germline V gene (reference sequence). The CDR3 loop is CAWSGGGSSGNTIYF. The CDR3 region has the DNA TGTGCCTGGAGTGGGGGAGGGAGCTCTGGAAACACCATATATTTT.

This clone was seen once. The chain links TRBV6-5 to TRBJ1-2, with a possible D match to TRBD1 (6 bases). The length of the CDR3 is 15 residues. Germline assignment: CDR1 MNHEY and CDR2 SVGAGI. With 4 bases removed from V and 7 bases from J, the gap between germline ends came to 19 bases. The CDR3 region is CASSSPGVLTGGYTF. CDR3 DNA: TGTGCCAGCAGTTCTCCAGGGGTCTTAACGGGTGGCTACACCTTC.

The chain joins TRBV19 to TRBJ1-2, with D possibly matching TRBD1 (6 bases). Germline V lookup: CDR1 LNHDA, CDR2 SQIVND (reference sequence). This CDR3 contains 15 residues. With 5 bases removed from V and 4 bases from J, the gap between germline ends came to 17 bases. In DNA form, the CDR3 reads TGTGCCAGTAGTGCGGCAGGGGACGCTTTCTATGGCTACACCTTC. This sequence encodes CASSAAGDAFYGYTF.

V is TRBV6-2 or TRBV6-3 and J is TRBJ2-1, with 10 bases matching TRBD2. The CDR3 has 17 amino acids. With V trimmed by 0 bases and J by 9 bases, 11 bases remained unmatched. Germline CDR1 MNHEY, CDR2 SVGEGT. In DNA, the CDR3 is TGTGCCAGCAGTTACTCGATCAAGAGCGGGAGGGATCTTGAGCAGTTCTTC. It codes for CASSYSIKSGRDLEQFF.

V gene TRBV9 combines with J gene TRBJ2-1; 9 nucleotides line up with TRBD1. The V segment lost 0 bases and the J segment 6 bases; nucleotides outside the gene matches: 1. The CDR3 loop spans 14 amino acids. Germline V gives CDR1 SGDLS, CDR2 YYNGEE. This chain's CDR3 is CASSVVQGANEQFF. In DNA, the CDR3 is TGTGCCAGCAGCGTAGTACAGGGGGCCAATGAGCAGTTCTTC. The complete variable domain, with remaining parts taken from reference TRBV9 and TRBJ2-1, reads DSGVTQTPKHLITATGQRVTLRCSPRSGDLSVYWYQQSLDQGLQFLIQYYNGEERAKGNILERFSAQQFPDLHSELNLSSLELGDSALYFCASSVVQGANEQFFGPGTRLTVL.

The V call is TRBV9, the J call TRBJ1-6; no clear D. Germline V gene data show CDR1 as SGDLS and CDR2 as YYNGEE. The CDR3 extends over 16 amino acids. Trimming took off 4 bases at V and 0 bases at J, with 11 bases between the two ends. The CDR3 nucleotides read TGTGCCAGCAGCCCGAGTTACAGCTCCTATAATTCACCCCTCCACTTT. Its protein product is CASSPSYSSYNSPLHF.

This clone occurred once. This rearrangement joins TRBV15 to TRBJ1-2; TRBD1 is a possible D gene (6 bases). In germline, CDR1 is LNHNV, CDR2 YYDKDF (reference sequence). Trimming pared 0 bases from V and 4 bases from J, leaving 9 bases between. CDR3 length equals 14 residues. CDR3 DNA sequence: TGTGCCACCAGCAGAGATCGGACAGCCTATGGCTACACCTTC. Translating it yields CATSRDRTAYGYTF. The full variable domain, rest sourced from reference TRBV15 and TRBJ1-2, is DAMVIQNPRYQVTQFGKPVTLSCSQTLNHNVMYWYQQKSSQAPKLLFHYYDKDFNNEADTPDNFQSRRPNTSFCFLDIRSPGLGDTAMYLCATSRDRTAYGYTFGSGTRLTVV.

The chain uses TRBV5-1 and TRBJ1-1; TRBD1 agrees at 8 bases. Per the germline V gene, CDR1 is SGHRS and CDR2 is YFSETQ. The CDR3 is 14 amino acids. Trimming at V came to 4 bases and at J to 13 bases, leaving 15 bases not matched to a gene. CDR3 protein: CASSPSTGARIVFF. The CDR3 region has the DNA TGCGCCAGCAGCCCGTCGACAGGGGCGCGGATAGTTTTCTTT.

The chain carries TRBV14 and TRBJ1-2; perhaps TRBD1 as D (6 bases). Germline loops: CDR1 SGHDN, CDR2 FVKESK. V was shortened by 1 base and J by 9 bases, with 12 bases between the two germline ends. The CDR3 sequence is 13 residues long. The CDR3 is CASSQVGGRRYTF. Here the CDR3 DNA reads TGTGCCAGCAGCCAAGTAGGGGGTAGGCGCTACACCTTC.

The CDR3 DNA is TGTGCCAGCAGCGTAGCTTCCTGGGTTGGGGCAGACCCCAAAAGGCCCCTCCACTTT. It specifies CASSVASWVGADPKRPLHF. The chain joins TRBV9 to TRBJ1-6, with a possible D match to TRBD1 (5 bases). The CDR3 length is 19 residues. The germline gives CDR1 SGDLS, CDR2 YYNGEE. V lost 0 bases and J lost 13, with 29 bases in between.

The chain is built from TRBV19 and TRBJ2-2; TRBD1 aligns across 7 bases. Trimming removed 7 bases from V and 6 bases from J; junction bases left unmatched: 5. CDR3 size: 13 residues. Germline V gene data show CDR1 as LNHDA and CDR2 as SQIVND (reference sequence). The CDR3 sequence: CASKETGAGELFF. The CDR3 nucleotides are TGTGCCAGTAAGGAAACAGGGGCCGGGGAGCTGTTTTTT.

The chain couples TRBV5-4 to TRBJ2-4, with D perhaps TRBD2 (6 bases). CDR3 length: 16 amino acids. Trimming took 3 bases from V and 0 from J, leaving 13 bases between them. Germline loops: CDR1 SGHNT, CDR2 YYREEE (reference sequence). CDR3 amino acids: CASSSRTNLAKNIQYF. The DNA for the CDR3 is TGTGCCAGCAGCTCTAGGACTAACTTAGCCAAAAACATTCAGTACTTC.

This clone showed up just once. V is TRBV5-5 and J is TRBJ1-2, with D tentatively TRBD1 (5 bases). The length of the CDR3 is 15 residues. Germline-derived CDR1 and CDR2 are SGHKS and YYEKEE (reference sequence). V gave up 0 bases and J gave up 8 bases, with 17 bases separating them. The CDR3 nucleotides read TGTGCCAGCAGCTTGGAAGTGGGGGGACGTCGCGGCTACACCTTC. This sequence encodes CASSLEVGGRRGYTF.

The genes are TRBV28 and TRBJ2-7, with D possibly TRBD2 on 5 matching bases. The germline V and J ends were trimmed by 6 bases and 3 bases, with 12 bases remaining between them. There are 13 residues in the CDR3. The germline V gene has CDR1 MDHEN and CDR2 SYDVKM. Here the CDR3 DNA reads TGTGCCAGCAGACGGGGTACACACTACGAGCAGTACTTC. It specifies CASRRGTHYEQYF.

The count of this clone is one. This chain uses TRBV7-9 with TRBJ1-5; D remains unclear. The CDR3 totals 13 residues. Germline V gene data show CDR1 as SEHNR and CDR2 as FQNEAQ (reference sequence). Trimming pared 1 base from V and 4 bases from J, leaving 5 bases between. CDR3 region: CASSLEQNQPQHF. CDR3 in DNA: TGTGCCAGCAGCTTAGAACAGAATCAGCCCCAGCATTTT.

The chain uses TRBV29-1 and TRBJ2-1; 10 nucleotides agree with TRBD2. The V and J ends lost 6 bases and 5 bases, in that order; junction bases with no gene match: 7. Germline V gene lookup returns CDR1 SQVTM and CDR2 ANQGSEA. The CDR3 has 14 amino acids. The CDR3 DNA reads as TGCAGCGTCTCTAGCGGGAGTGCCCACAATGAGCAGTTCTTC. This gives the protein CSVSSGSAHNEQFF.

V usage is TRBV9 and J usage is TRBJ2-2; TRBD2 matches at 8 bases. The CDR3 covers 17 residues. Germline CDR1 and CDR2: SGDLS and YYNGEE. V lost 1 base, J lost 3 bases, and 8 bases stayed unmatched. CDR3 DNA: TGTGCCAGCAGCGTACCCGACCACGGGGGGGACACCGGGGAGCTGTTTTTT. The encoded protein is CASSVPDHGGDTGELFF.

This rearrangement joins TRBV6-5 to TRBJ1-2; D unclear. The germline gives CDR1 MNHEY, CDR2 SVGAGI. The V and J ends lost 7 bases and 1 base respectively, with 16 bases between them. CDR3 length equals 15 residues. The CDR3 sequence is CASTSQPASNYGYTF. CDR3 bases: TGTGCCAGCACCTCCCAACCGGCTAGTAACTATGGCTACACCTTC.

The chain combines TRBV19 with TRBJ2-1; D is perhaps TRBD1 (6 bases). CDR3 length: 15 residues. V was trimmed by 7 bases and J by 8 bases, leaving 21 bases between them. From germline, CDR1 is LNHDA and CDR2 SQIVND (reference sequence). Written as DNA, the CDR3 is TGTGCCAGTAACCGACGGGATAGGGGGTTCGATGAGCAGTTCTTC. It codes for CASNRRDRGFDEQFF.

The V and J genes are TRBV2 and TRBJ1-1; the D is unclear. CDR3 length: 14 amino acids. Germline V gene data show CDR1 as SNHLY and CDR2 as FYNNEI. Trimming pared 6 bases from V and 3 bases from J, leaving 14 bases between. CDR3 DNA sequence: TGTGCCAGCAGCCCCCTACGTGTAGACACTGAAGCTTTCTTT. It is translated as CASSPLRVDTEAFF.

This chain links TRBV30 with TRBJ2-3, with D possibly being TRBD2 (5 bases). The V end lost 0 bases, the J end lost 1 base, and 5 bases lay between the germline ends. Germline V CDR1 and CDR2: GTSNPN, SVGIG (reference sequence). This CDR3 spans 13 amino acids. The CDR3 is CAWSVLGTDTQYF. The CDR3 region has the DNA TGTGCCTGGAGTGTACTAGGCACAGATACGCAGTATTTT.

The chain links TRBV15 to TRBJ2-3; 8 positions match TRBD1. This CDR3 is built from 15 residues. Germline-derived CDR1 and CDR2 are LNHNV and YYDKDF (reference sequence). The V segment lost 1 base and the J segment 6 bases; nucleotides outside the gene matches: 6. The CDR3 loop reads CATSRVTQGADTQYF. CDR3 nucleotides: TGTGCCACCAGCAGAGTGACCCAGGGGGCGGATACGCAGTATTTT. Full variable domain (remainder filled in from reference TRBV15 and TRBJ2-3): DAMVIQNPRYQVTQFGKPVTLSCSQTLNHNVMYWYQQKSSQAPKLLFHYYDKDFNNEADTPDNFQSRRPNTSFCFLDIRSPGLGDTAMYLCATSRVTQGADTQYFGPGTRLTVL.

The chain joins TRBV6-6 to TRBJ2-1; 8 bases match TRBD2. With V trimmed by 4 bases and J by 7 bases, 12 bases remained unmatched. The CDR3 has 16 amino acids. Per the germline V gene, CDR1 is MNHNY and CDR2 is SVGAGI (reference sequence). CDR3 DNA: TGTGCCAGCAGTTCGGGCTGGCAGCGGGGGCAAAATGAGCAGTTCTTC. It translates to CASSSGWQRGQNEQFF.

The CDR3 coding sequence is TGTGCCAGCAGTGGCAGGGGCCGCGGTGGCGGCCTCTATGGCTACACCTTC. Its protein product is CASSGRGRGGGLYGYTF. This sequence joins TRBV2 and TRBJ1-2; a weak D match, TRBD1 (6 bases). Trimming took off 4 bases at V and 4 bases at J, with 22 bases between the two ends. The CDR3 runs to 17 residues. CDR1 and CDR2 from the germline V gene are SNHLY and FYNNEI.

This sequence joins TRBV7-3 and TRBJ2-5, with 7 bases aligning to TRBD1. This CDR3 spans 15 amino acids. Germline lookup yields CDR1 SGHTA and CDR2 FQGTGA. Germline trimming cut 1 base from V and 4 bases from J; bases unmatched to any gene: 6. The CDR3 DNA is TGTGCCAGCAGCTTAAGAGGGGGCGGACCAGAGACCCAGTACTTC. It translates to CASSLRGGGPETQYF.

V usage is TRBV10-3 and J usage is TRBJ1-4; 9 positions agree with TRBD1. V was pared by 10 bases and J by 6 bases, with 12 bases of the junction left unmatched. The CDR3 length is 15 residues. In germline, CDR1 is ENHRY, CDR2 SYGVKD. The CDR3, as DNA: TGTGCCACCTCAGTGACAGGGGGTGAGGATGAAAAACTGTTTTTT. Its translation: CATSVTGGEDEKLFF.

The rearrangement uses TRBV4-3 and TRBJ1-4, with TRBD1 matching over 7 bases. This CDR3 contains 16 residues. V shed 1 base and J 8 bases; nucleotides not matched to a gene: 10. Germline CDR1 reads LGHNA; CDR2 reads YSLEER. This CDR3 is CASSQAVQGSAEKLFF. The CDR3, as DNA: TGCGCCAGCAGCCAAGCGGTACAGGGGTCGGCGGAAAAACTGTTTTTT.